This TCR beta chain was captured by sequencing in a study of blood T cell repertoires in COVID-19. Looking at the study overall: From T cells, B-cell-depleted T cells, or PBMCs came the material, which was cDNA or gDNA.

Germline CDR1 LNHDA, CDR2 SQIVND (reference sequence). Between the trimmed V and J ends, which lost 4 bases and 8 bases, there was a span of 14 bases. This CDR3 is built from 14 residues. Only one count was recorded for this clone. The assay was immunoSEQ multiplex PCR, and TCRdb's table has in-frame clones only and misses some. Of about 100,000 clones in the sample, 89% are singletons; the top ten hold 4% to 6%. The genes are TRBV19 and TRBJ1-4, with a tentative D call TRBD1 (6 bases). This sequence originates from a man in his forties or fifties with active or convalescent COVID-19. The specimen was peripheral blood. CDR3 in amino acids: CASSTPRGNEKLFF. The CDR3 nucleotides are TGTGCCAGTAGTACGCCGAGGGGGAACGAAAAACTGTTTTTT.